What follows are 19 T cell receptor beta chains derived from one specimen sequenced in a study of T cell repertoires in aging, cancer and after chemotherapy. A mixed TRB-A/B primer pool amplified rearranged TRB by multiplex touch-down PCR. Each CDR3 protein is one row after TCRdb ran MiXCR on the multiplex PCR reads. The sample yields 1,500 to 2,000 distinct CDR3 sequences, 25% to 35% seen once. TCR beta rearrangements were amplified from peripheral blood genomic DNA. Specimen: blood. All receptors derive from a human donor with a solid tumor.

This clonotype came up once. V gene TRBV5-5 combines with J gene TRBJ2-7, with 9 positions matching TRBD2. The CDR3 contains 16 residues. Germline V CDR1 and CDR2: SGHKS, YYEKEE (reference sequence). V shed 4 bases and J 2 bases; nucleotides not matched to a gene: 10. The CDR3: CASSPLSGRNTYEQYF. CDR3 DNA sequence: TGTGCCAGCAGCCCCCTTAGCGGGAGAAATACCTACGAGCAGTACTTC.

This sequence joins TRBV19 and TRBJ2-1, with 11 bases that match TRBD1. The ends lost 6 bases at V and 5 bases at J; junction bases unmatched: 3. CDR3 length equals 14 residues. Per germline, CDR1 LNHDA and CDR2 SQIVND (reference sequence). CDR3 sequence (DNA): TGTGCCAGTAGGGACAGGGGGCTAGACAATGAGCAGTTCTTC. It translates to CASRDRGLDNEQFF.

By proportion, this clonotype is medium-sized. This chain connects TRBV6-5 to TRBJ2-2, with 7 bases identical to TRBD2. Germline assignment: CDR1 MNHEY and CDR2 SVGAGI. The CDR3 has 14 amino acids. With V trimmed by 5 bases and J by 5 bases, 5 bases remained unmatched. The CDR3 bases are TGTGCCAGCAGTAGCGGGGAGGGAACCGGGGAGCTGTTTTTT. The encoded protein is CASSSGEGTGELFF.

The rearrangement uses TRBV20-1 and TRBJ1-5; D perhaps matches TRBD1 (5 bases). Trimming took off 0 bases at V and 2 bases at J, with 11 bases between the two ends. The germline V gene has CDR1 DFQATT and CDR2 SNEGSKA (reference sequence). The CDR3 sequence is 15 residues long. The CDR3 DNA follows: TGCAGTGCTAGAGATCGTCGCAGGGGCAATCAGCCCCAGCATTTT. Protein: CSARDRRRGNQPQHF.

The chain employs TRBV5-4 and TRBJ2-5; 9 bases line up with TRBD1. V was pared by 3 bases and J by 4 bases, with 4 bases of the junction left unmatched. The CDR3 totals 14 residues. Germline V gene sequence: CDR1 SGHNT, CDR2 YYREEE (reference sequence). The CDR3 sequence is CASSWGQGVETQYF. DNA for the CDR3: TGTGCCAGCAGCTGGGGACAGGGAGTAGAGACCCAGTACTTC.

By its share, this clonotype is medium-sized. The V and J genes are TRBV19 and TRBJ1-3; TRBD1 is a possible D gene (5 bases). The V gene lost 4 bases and the J gene lost 0 bases, with 16 bases spanning the gap. Germline CDR1 and CDR2: LNHDA and SQIVND (reference sequence). This CDR3 has 17 amino acids. CDR3 in DNA: TGTGCCAGTAGTACCCGGGGGACGGCTATCTCTGGAAACACCATATATTTT. It yields the protein CASSTRGTAISGNTIYF.

This clonotype is a singleton in its sample. The rearrangement uses TRBV5-1 and TRBJ2-1; the D is unclear. This CDR3 is 14 amino acids long. Between the trimmed V and J ends, which lost 0 bases and 7 bases, there was a span of 11 bases. Germline V gene sequence: CDR1 SGHRS, CDR2 YFSETQ. CDR3 loop: CASSLGSAGNEQFF. The CDR3, as DNA: TGCGCCAGCAGCTTGGGTTCGGCTGGTAATGAGCAGTTCTTC.

This clonotype is categorized as medium-sized. The V and J genes are TRBV30 and TRBJ2-2, with D perhaps assigned TRBD1 or TRBD2 (5 bases each). CDR3 length: 13 residues. CDR1 and CDR2 (germline): GTSNPN, SVGIG (reference sequence). The ends were cut back, 5 bases at V and 4 bases at J, with 11 bases in the middle. As DNA, the CDR3 is TGTGCCTGGGGGACGATTCTCACCGGGGAGCTGTTTTTT. The encoded protein is CAWGTILTGELFF.

Within the sample, this clonotype is large. The rearrangement joins TRBV29-1 to TRBJ2-3; weak D call: TRBD2 (9 bases). There are 15 residues in the CDR3. The germline V and J ends were trimmed by 6 bases and 2 bases, with 18 bases remaining between them. The germline V gene has CDR1 SQVTM and CDR2 ANQGSEA. The CDR3 sequence is CSVRGLAGPTDTQYF. The CDR3, as DNA: TGCAGCGTCAGGGGGCTAGCGGGACCCACAGATACGCAGTATTTT.

This clonotype ranks as medium-sized. This rearrangement joins TRBV19 to TRBJ1-2, with D perhaps matching TRBD1 (5 bases). Germline loops: CDR1 LNHDA, CDR2 SQIVND (reference sequence). This CDR3 spans 12 amino acids. Trimming pared 10 bases from V and 4 bases from J, leaving 13 bases between. This CDR3 is CATSVQGYGYTF. For the CDR3, the DNA is TGTGCCACCTCCGTCCAGGGCTATGGCTACACCTTC.

V gene TRBV18 combines with J gene TRBJ1-3; 8 bases align to TRBD1. The V and J ends lost 7 bases and 3 bases, in that order; junction bases with no gene match: 8. There are 15 residues in the CDR3. Germline V lookup: CDR1 KGHSH, CDR2 LQKENI. The CDR3 loop reads CASLFGQGNGNTIYF. The CDR3 coding sequence is TGTGCCAGCTTATTTGGACAGGGTAATGGAAACACCATATATTTT.

This chain uses TRBV7-9 with TRBJ1-2; D not resolved. Germline CDR1 is SEHNR and CDR2 is FQNEAQ (reference sequence). This CDR3 has 14 amino acids. V was clipped by 2 bases and J by 8 bases, with 15 bases between them. In nucleotides, the CDR3 is TGTGCCAGCAGCTTAATAGGCGTCGGGCTGGGCTACACCTTC. It yields the protein CASSLIGVGLGYTF.

This clonotype is medium-sized in the sample. The chain uses TRBV6-5 and TRBJ2-1; no reliable D call. Trimming took off 0 bases at V and 9 bases at J, with 12 bases between the two ends. Germline V lookup: CDR1 MNHEY, CDR2 SVGAGI. CDR3 length equals 14 residues. This chain's CDR3 is CASSYSDPTLEQFF. The CDR3 bases are TGTGCCAGCAGTTACTCGGACCCGACCCTTGAGCAGTTCTTC.

The CDR3 reads CASSHLTPGTGGLSGRYEQYF. In DNA form, the CDR3 reads TGTGCCAGCAGCCATCTCACTCCCGGGACAGGGGGCCTCAGCGGGCGGTACGAGCAGTACTTC. The chain employs TRBV14 and TRBJ2-7; 12 bases are a match to TRBD1. CDR1 SGHDN and CDR2 FVKESK come from the germline V gene. The CDR3 has 21 amino acids. Trimming cost V 3 bases and J 4 bases; bases outside gene matches: 22.

The chain carries TRBV15 and TRBJ2-7; 8 nucleotides match TRBD2. The CDR3 totals 15 residues. CDR1 LNHNV and CDR2 YYDKDF come from the germline V gene (reference sequence). V was pared by 4 bases and J by 2 bases, with 7 bases of the junction left unmatched. The CDR3 DNA sequence: TGTGCCACCAGCACCGCAGCGGGAGCTCCCTACGAGCAGTACTTC. Translated: CATSTAAGAPYEQYF. Full variable domain (remainder filled in from reference TRBV15 and TRBJ2-7): DAMVIQNPRYQVTQFGKPVTLSCSQTLNHNVMYWYQQKSSQAPKLLFHYYDKDFNNEADTPDNFQSRRPNTSFCFLDIRSPGLGDTAMYLCATSTAAGAPYEQYFGPGTRLTVT.

A few counts support this clonotype. The J gene is TRBJ1-1, the V gene TRBV6-5; a weak D match, TRBD1 (6 bases). Trimming removed 2 bases from V and 8 bases from J, with 15 bases in between. The CDR3 is 14 amino acids. Germline assignment: CDR1 MNHEY and CDR2 SVGAGI. CDR3 amino acids: CASSYDRTRKEAFF. The CDR3 nucleotides are TGTGCCAGCAGTTACGACAGGACGAGAAAGGAAGCTTTCTTT.

The chain uses TRBV20-1 and TRBJ1-5; no reliable D call. Trimming shortened V by 0 bases and J by 5 bases, and 5 bases separated the two germline ends. CDR1 and CDR2 (germline): DFQATT, SNEGSKA (reference sequence). This CDR3 has 12 amino acids. Here the CDR3 reads CSARDQDQPQHF. CDR3 sequence (DNA): TGCAGTGCTAGAGATCAAGATCAGCCCCAGCATTTT.

The chain recombines TRBV6-2 or TRBV6-3 with TRBJ2-1; D might be TRBD2 (5 bases). Germline lookup yields CDR1 MNHEY and CDR2 SVGEGT. Trimming removed 2 bases from V and 15 bases from J, with 20 bases in between. The length of the CDR3 is 14 residues. The CDR3 sequence: CASSYGRADSPWFF. The CDR3, as DNA: TGTGCCAGCAGTTACGGGCGGGCGGATAGTCCCTGGTTCTTC.

The J gene is TRBJ2-1, the V gene TRBV18, with D unclear. Per the germline V gene, CDR1 is KGHSH and CDR2 is LQKENI. V was shortened by 8 bases and J by 4 bases, with 15 bases between the two germline ends. This CDR3 has 14 amino acids. The CDR3: CASPPSQLYNEQFF. CDR3 bases: TGTGCCAGCCCTCCAAGTCAACTTTACAATGAGCAGTTCTTC.